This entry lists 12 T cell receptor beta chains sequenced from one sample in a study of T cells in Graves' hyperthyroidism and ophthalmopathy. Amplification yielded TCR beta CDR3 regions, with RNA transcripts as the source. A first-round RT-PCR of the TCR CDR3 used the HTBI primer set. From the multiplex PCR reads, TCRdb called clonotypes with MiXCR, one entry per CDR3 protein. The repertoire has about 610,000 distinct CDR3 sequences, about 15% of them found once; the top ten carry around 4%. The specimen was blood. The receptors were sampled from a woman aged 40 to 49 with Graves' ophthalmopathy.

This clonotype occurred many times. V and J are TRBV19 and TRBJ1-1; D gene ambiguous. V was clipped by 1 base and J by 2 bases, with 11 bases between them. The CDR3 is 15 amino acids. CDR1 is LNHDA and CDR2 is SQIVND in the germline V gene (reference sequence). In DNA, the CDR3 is TGTGCCAGTAGTATAGCGGGCAGGAAAAACACTGAAGCTTTCTTT. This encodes CASSIAGRKNTEAFF.

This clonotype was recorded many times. The CDR3 reads CASSSINDRANTEAFF. The CDR3 nucleotides read TGTGCCAGCAGCTCCATCAACGACAGGGCGAACACTGAAGCTTTCTTT. The chain links TRBV5-4 to TRBJ1-1; 7 bases fit TRBD1. CDR3 size: 16 residues. The ends lost 3 bases at V and 1 base at J; junction bases unmatched: 9. The germline V gene has CDR1 SGHNT and CDR2 YYREEE (reference sequence).

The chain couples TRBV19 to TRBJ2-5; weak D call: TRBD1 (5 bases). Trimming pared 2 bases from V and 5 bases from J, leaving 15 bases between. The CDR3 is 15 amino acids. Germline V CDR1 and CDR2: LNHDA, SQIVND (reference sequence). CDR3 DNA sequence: TGTGCCAGTAGTATAATGAAGGGGTTGGGGGAGACCCAGTACTTC. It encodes CASSIMKGLGETQYF.

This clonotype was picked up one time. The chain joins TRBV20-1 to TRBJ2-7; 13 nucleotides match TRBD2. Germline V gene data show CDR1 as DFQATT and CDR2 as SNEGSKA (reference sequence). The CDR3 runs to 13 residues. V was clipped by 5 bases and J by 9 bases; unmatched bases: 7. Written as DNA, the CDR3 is TGCAGTGCTGGGACTAGCGGGACATGGGGGCAGTACTTC. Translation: CSAGTSGTWGQYF.

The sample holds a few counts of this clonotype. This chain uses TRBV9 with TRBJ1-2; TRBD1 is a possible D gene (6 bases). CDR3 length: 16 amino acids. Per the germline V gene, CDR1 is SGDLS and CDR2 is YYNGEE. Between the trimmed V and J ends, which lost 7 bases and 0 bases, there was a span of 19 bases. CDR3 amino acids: CASGQIRTDANYGYTF. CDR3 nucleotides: TGTGCCAGCGGACAGATAAGGACAGACGCTAACTATGGCTACACCTTC.

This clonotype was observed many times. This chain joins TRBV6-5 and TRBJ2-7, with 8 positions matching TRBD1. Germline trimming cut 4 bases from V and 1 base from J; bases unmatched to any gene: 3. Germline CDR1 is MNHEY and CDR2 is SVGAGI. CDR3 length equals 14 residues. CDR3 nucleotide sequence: TGTGCCAGCAGTTCCACAGGGGGATCCTACGAGCAGTACTTC. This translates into CASSSTGGSYEQYF.

The CDR3 loop reads CATSRDPESSRVEQYF. CDR3 in DNA: TGTGCCACCAGCAGAGATCCGGAGAGTTCCAGGGTCGAGCAGTACTTC. V and J are TRBV15 and TRBJ2-7; possibly TRBD1 for D (5 bases). There are 16 residues in the CDR3. Deletions cut 0 bases from V and 6 bases from J, with 18 bases between. CDR1 and CDR2 from the germline V gene are LNHNV and YYDKDF (reference sequence).

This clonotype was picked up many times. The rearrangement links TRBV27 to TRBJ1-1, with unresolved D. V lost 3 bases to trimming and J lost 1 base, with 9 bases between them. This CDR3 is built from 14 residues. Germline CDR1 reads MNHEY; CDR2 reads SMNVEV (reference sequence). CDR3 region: CASSFGWGNTEAFF. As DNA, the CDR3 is TGTGCCAGCAGTTTTGGGTGGGGGAACACTGAAGCTTTCTTT.

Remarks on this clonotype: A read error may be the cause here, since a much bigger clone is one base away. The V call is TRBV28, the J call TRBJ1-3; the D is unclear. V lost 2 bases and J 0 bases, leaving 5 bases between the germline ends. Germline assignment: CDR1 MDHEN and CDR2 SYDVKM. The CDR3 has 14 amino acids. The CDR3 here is CASSLGISGNTIYF. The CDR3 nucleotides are TGTGCCAGCAGTTTAGGGATCTCTGGAAACACCATATATTTT. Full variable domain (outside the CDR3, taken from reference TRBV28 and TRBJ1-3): DVKVTQSSRYLVKRTGEKVFLECVQDMDHENMFWYRQDPGLGLRLIYFSYDVKMKEKGDIPEGYSVSREKKERFSLILESASTNQTSMYLCASSLGISGNTIYFGEGSWLTVV.

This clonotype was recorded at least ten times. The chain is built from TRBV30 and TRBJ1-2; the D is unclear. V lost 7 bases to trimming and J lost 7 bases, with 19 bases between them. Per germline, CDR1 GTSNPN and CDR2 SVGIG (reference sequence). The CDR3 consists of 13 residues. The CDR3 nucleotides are TGTGCCTCCTCTCCCCAGGCCTCAAGTGGCTACACCTTC. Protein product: CASSPQASSGYTF.

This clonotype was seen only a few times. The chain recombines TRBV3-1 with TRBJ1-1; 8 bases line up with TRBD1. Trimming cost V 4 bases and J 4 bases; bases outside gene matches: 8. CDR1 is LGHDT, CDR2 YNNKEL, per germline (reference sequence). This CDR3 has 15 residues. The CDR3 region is CASSPETGVRTEAFF. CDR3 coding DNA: TGTGCCAGCAGCCCAGAGACAGGGGTGCGCACTGAAGCTTTCTTT.

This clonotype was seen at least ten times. CDR3 nucleotide sequence: TGTGCCAGTAGTATAGATAGGGCAACAGCGCTTACGGCCAACGTCCTGACTTTC. Its protein product is CASSIDRATALTANVLTF. The chain carries TRBV19 and TRBJ2-6; D is undetermined. The CDR3 is 18 amino acids. Germline CDR1 and CDR2: LNHDA and SQIVND (reference sequence). V was clipped by 0 bases and J by 6 bases, with 18 bases between them.